What follows describes a single T cell receptor (beta chain). The data derive from a study of OX40 agonist ivuxolimab in advanced cancers. Here immunoSEQ multiplex PCR was the method, and the copy in TCRdb shows in-frame clones only, minus some. The repertoire includes tens of thousands of clones, over 90% of them detected once, and roughly 14% sits in the top ten. The CDR3 spans 14 residues. Germline CDR1 SGHDT, CDR2 YYEEEE. V was shortened by 7 bases and J by 4 bases, with 14 bases between the two germline ends. The material was CD4+ or CD8+ T cells sorted from blood, obtained in a trial of the OX40 agonist ivuxolimab. The TCR sequence derives from an adult with an advanced solid tumor such as melanoma, head and neck, liver or kidney cancer. This chain joins TRBV5-6 and TRBJ1-4, with D perhaps TRBD1 (5 bases). Written as DNA, the CDR3 is TGTGCCAGCCACATCGGGGCGTATAATGAAAAACTGTTTTTT. Its translation is CASHIGAYNEKLFF.